Reported below is one T cell receptor beta chain. Its target is unknown. These data come from a study of CD8+CD57+ T cells in acquired aplastic anemia. About the study: Each DNA sample taken from sorted CD4+ and CD8+ cells came to about 3.2 ug on average. Regarding the study as a whole: Comparison of patients with controls identified about 30 shared CD8+ CDR3 sequences.

The authors sequenced patients whose flow cytometry had shown CD8+CD57+ cell expansion. Every patient had severe acquired aplastic anemia. TCR beta VDJ combinations and CDR3 sequences were profiled from genomic DNA. TCRdb reanalysed the reads using MiXCR and keeps one entry per CDR3 protein. The sample consists of a few hundred thousand distinct CDR3 sequences, 82% of them appearing once. Sequencing input: sorted CD4+, CD8+, or CD8+CD57+ T cells (not recorded which) from PBMCs. The TCR was taken from a human donor with aplastic anemia.

CDR3 residues: CASGVEGTGTQYF. The CDR3 bases are TGTGCCAGCGGGGTCGAGGGAACCGGTACGCAGTATTTT. The chain recombines TRBV7-9 with TRBJ2-3; weak D call: TRBD2 (5 bases). Trimming removed 8 bases at V and 8 bases at J, with 17 bases between. CDR3 length: 13 amino acids. Germline CDR1 reads SEHNR; CDR2 reads FQNEAQ (reference sequence).